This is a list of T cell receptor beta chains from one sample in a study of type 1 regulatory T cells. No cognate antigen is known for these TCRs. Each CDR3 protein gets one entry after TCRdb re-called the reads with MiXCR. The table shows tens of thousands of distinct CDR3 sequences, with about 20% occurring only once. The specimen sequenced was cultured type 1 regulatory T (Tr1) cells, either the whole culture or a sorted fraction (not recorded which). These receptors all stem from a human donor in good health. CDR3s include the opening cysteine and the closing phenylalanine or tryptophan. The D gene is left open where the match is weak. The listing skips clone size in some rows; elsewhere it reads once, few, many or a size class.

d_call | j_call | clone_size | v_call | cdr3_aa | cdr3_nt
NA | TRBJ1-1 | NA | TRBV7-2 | CASSTQGNTEAFF | TGTGCCAGCAGCACCCAGGGTAACACTGAAGCTTTCTTT
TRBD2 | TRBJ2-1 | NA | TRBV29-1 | CSVTGLAGGLYEQFF | TGCAGCGTGACCGGACTAGCGGGAGGGCTCTATGAGCAGTTCTTC
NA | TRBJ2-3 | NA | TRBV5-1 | CASSLASHTQYF | TGCGCCAGCAGCTTGGCCTCACATACGCAGTATTTT
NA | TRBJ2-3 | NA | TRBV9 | CASSVGLQGDTQYF | TGTGCCAGCAGCGTTGGGCTACAGGGAGATACGCAGTATTTT
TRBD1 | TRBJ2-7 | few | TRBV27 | CASSTGTALPYEQYF | TGTGCCAGCAGCACCGGGACAGCCTTGCCCTACGAGCAGTACTTC
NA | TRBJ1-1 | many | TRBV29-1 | CSVESGHLTEAFF | TGCAGCGTTGAATCGGGACATCTTACTGAAGCTTTCTTT
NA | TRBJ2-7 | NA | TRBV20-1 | CSASSVNEQYF | TGCAGTGCTAGCTCCGTGAACGAGCAGTACTTC
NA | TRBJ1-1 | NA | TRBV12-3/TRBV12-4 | CASTLTGDSNTEAFF | TGTGCCAGCACCCTTACCGGGGACTCGAACACTGAAGCTTTCTTT
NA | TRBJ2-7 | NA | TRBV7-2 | CASSLGPTTAHEQYF | TGTGCCAGCAGCTTAGGCCCCACCACGGCCCACGAGCAGTACTTC
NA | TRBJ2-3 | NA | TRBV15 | CATSTVLSGTDTQYF | TGTGCCACCAGCACCGTTTTGAGCGGAACAGATACGCAGTATTTT
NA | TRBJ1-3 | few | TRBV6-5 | CASSLAGADTIYF | TGTGCCAGCAGTTTAGCAGGGGCAGACACCATATATTTT
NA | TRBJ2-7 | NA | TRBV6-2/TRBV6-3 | CASSYGGVVNEQYF | TGTGCCAGCAGTTACGGGGGAGTGGTGAACGAGCAGTACTTC
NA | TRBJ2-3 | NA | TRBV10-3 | CASGGTTSADTQYF | TGTGCCTCAGGGGGAACCACTAGCGCAGATACGCAGTATTTT
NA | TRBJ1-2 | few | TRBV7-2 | CASSNRVGYTF | TGTGCCAGCAGCAACAGGGTGGGCTACACCTTC